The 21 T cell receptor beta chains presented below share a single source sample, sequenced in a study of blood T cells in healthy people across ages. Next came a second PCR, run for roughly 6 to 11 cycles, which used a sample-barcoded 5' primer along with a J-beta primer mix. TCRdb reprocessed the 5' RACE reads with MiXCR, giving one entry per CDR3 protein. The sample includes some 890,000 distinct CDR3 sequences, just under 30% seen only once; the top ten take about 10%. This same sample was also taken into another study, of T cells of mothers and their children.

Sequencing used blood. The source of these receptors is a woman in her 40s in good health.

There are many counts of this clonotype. The DNA for the CDR3 is TGTGCCAGCAGTTCGCGACAGGGGGCATCCTACGAGCAGTACTTC. It is translated as CASSSRQGASYEQYF. The chain is built from TRBV7-6 and TRBJ2-7; 10 bases line up with TRBD1. The CDR3 sequence is 15 residues long. Germline V lookup: CDR1 SGHVS, CDR2 FNYEAQ. The J segment lost 1 base and the V segment lost 6 bases, leaving 6 bases of the junction unmatched.

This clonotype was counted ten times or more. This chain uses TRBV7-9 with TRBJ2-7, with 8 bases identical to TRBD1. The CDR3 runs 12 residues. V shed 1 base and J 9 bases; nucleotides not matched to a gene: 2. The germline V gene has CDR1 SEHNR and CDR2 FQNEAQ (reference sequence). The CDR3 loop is CASSLGDRGQYF. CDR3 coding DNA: TGTGCCAGCAGCTTAGGAGACAGGGGGCAGTACTTC. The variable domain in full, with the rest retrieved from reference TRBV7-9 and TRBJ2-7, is DTGVSQNPRHKITKRGQNVTFRCDPISEHNRLYWYRQTLGQGPEFLTYFQNEAQLEKSRLLSDRFSAERPKGSFSTLEIQRTEQGDSAMYLCASSLGDRGQYFGPGTRLTVT.

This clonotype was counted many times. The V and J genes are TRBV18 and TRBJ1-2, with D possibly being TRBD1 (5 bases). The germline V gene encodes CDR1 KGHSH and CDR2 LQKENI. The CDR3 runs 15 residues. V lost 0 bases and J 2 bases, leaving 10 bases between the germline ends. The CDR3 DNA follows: TGTGCCAGCTCACCACCGTCAGGGAGGAACTATGGCTACACCTTC. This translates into CASSPPSGRNYGYTF.

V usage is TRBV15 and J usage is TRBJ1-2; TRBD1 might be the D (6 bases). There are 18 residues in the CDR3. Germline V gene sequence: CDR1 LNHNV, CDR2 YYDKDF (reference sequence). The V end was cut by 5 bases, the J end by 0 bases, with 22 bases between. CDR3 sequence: CATSAGGPGQLTNYGYTF. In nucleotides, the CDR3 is TGTGCCACCAGCGCCGGAGGACCTGGACAGCTTACTAACTATGGCTACACCTTC.

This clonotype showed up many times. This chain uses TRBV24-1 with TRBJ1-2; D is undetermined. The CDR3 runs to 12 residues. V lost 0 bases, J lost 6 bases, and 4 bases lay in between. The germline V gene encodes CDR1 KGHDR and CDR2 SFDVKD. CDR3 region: CATSDLGDGYTF. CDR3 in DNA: TGTGCCACCAGTGATTTGGGCGATGGCTACACCTTC.

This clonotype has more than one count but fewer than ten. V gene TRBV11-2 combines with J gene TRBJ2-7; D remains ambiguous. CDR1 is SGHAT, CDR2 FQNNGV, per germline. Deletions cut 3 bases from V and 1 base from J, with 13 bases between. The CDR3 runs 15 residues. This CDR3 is CASSFIGGSSYEQYF. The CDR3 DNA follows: TGTGCCAGCAGCTTCATTGGCGGTTCTTCCTACGAGCAGTACTTC. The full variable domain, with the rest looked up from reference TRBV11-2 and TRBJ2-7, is EAGVAQSPRYKIIEKRQSVAFWCNPISGHATLYWYQQILGQGPKLLIQFQNNGVVDDSQLPKDRFSAERLKGVDSTLKIQPAKLEDSAVYLCASSFIGGSSYEQYFGPGTRLTVT.

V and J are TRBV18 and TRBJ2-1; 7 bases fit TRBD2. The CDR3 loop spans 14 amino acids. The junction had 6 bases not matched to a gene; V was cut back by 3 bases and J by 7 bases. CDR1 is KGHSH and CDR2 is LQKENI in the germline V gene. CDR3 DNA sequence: TGTGCCAGCTCACCCGGGAGGACTGAGAATGAGCAGTTCTTC. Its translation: CASSPGRTENEQFF.

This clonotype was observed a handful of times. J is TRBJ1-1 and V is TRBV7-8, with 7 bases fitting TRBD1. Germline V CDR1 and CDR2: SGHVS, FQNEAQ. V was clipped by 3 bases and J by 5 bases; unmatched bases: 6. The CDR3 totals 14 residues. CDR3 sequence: CASSLGPTGTEAFF. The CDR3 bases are TGTGCCAGCAGCTTGGGACCGACAGGGACTGAAGCTTTCTTT.

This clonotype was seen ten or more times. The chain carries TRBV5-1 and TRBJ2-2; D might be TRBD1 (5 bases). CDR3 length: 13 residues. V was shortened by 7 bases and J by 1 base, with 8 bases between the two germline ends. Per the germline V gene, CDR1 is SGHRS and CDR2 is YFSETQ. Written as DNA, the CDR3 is TGCGCCAGCCTGACAGAGAACACCGGGGAGCTGTTTTTT. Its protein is CASLTENTGELFF.

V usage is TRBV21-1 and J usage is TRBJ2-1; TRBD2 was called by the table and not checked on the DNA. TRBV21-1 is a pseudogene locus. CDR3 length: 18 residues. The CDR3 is CASSKGLAGAPVGDEQFF. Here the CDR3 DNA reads TGTGCCAGCAGCAAAGGCCTAGCGGGGGCCCCCGTGGGCGATGAGCAGTTCTTC.

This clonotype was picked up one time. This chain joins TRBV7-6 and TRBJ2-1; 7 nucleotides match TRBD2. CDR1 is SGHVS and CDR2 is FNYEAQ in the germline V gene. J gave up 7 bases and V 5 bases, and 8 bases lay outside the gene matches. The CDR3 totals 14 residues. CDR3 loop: CASSPWGGGNEQFF. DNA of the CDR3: TGTGCCAGCAGCCCCTGGGGGGGGGGGAATGAGCAGTTCTTC.

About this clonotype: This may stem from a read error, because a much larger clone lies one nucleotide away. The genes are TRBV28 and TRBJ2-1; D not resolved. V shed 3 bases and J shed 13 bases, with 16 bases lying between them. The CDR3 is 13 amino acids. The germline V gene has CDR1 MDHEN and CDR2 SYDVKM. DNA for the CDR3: TGTGCCAGCAGTTTTGACTCACTGGGAACCCAGTTCTTC. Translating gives CASSFDSLGTQFF.

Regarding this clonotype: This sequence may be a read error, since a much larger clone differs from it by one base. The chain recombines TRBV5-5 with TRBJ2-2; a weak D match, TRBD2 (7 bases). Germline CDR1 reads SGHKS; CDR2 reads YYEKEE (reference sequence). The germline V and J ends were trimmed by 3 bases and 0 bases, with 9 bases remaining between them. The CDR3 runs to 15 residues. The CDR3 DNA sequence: TGTGCCAGCAGCTGGGGGGGCGCGAACACCGGGGAGCTGTTTTTT. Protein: CASSWGGANTGELFF.

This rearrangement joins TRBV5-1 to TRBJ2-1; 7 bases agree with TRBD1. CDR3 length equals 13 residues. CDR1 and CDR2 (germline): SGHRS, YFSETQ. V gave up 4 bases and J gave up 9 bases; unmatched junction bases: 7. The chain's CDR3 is CASSRNRDSEQFF. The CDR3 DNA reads TGCGCCAGCAGCCGCAACCGGGACAGTGAGCAGTTCTTC. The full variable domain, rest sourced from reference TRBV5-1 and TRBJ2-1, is KAGVTQTPRYLIKTRGQQVTLSCSPISGHRSVSWYQQTPGQGLQFLFEYFSETQRNKGNFPGRFSGRQFSNSRSEMNVSTLELGDSALYLCASSRNRDSEQFFGPGTRLTVL.

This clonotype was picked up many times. In DNA, the CDR3 is TGTGCCAGCAGTAGATCCAAGCAGTTCTTC. Protein product: CASSRSKQFF. The chain links TRBV2 to TRBJ2-1; D not resolved. Germline V gene sequence: CDR1 SNHLY, CDR2 FYNNEI. V lost 5 bases, J lost 11 bases, and 7 bases lay in between. This CDR3 is 10 amino acids long.

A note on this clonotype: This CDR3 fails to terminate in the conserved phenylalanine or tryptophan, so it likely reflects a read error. CDR3 bases: TGCGCCAGCAGCTTGAGTCTCTCCTACGAGCAGTACTTG. Protein sequence: CASSLSLSYEQYL. This chain joins TRBV5-1 and TRBJ2-7, with D hard to call. Germline values: CDR1 SGHRS, CDR2 YFSETQ. The CDR3 is 13 amino acids. V lost 1 base and J 0 bases, leaving 5 bases between the germline ends.

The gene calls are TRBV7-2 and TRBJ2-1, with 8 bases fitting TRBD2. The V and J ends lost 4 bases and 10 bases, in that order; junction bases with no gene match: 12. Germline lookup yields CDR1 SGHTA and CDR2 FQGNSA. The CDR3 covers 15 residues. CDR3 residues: CASSSRPGGWEEQFF. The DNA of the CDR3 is TGTGCCAGCAGCTCCCGTCCGGGGGGGTGGGAGGAGCAGTTCTTC.

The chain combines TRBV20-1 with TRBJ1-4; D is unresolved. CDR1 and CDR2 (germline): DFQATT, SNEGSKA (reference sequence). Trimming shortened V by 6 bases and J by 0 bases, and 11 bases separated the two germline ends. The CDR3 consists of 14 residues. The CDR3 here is CSASNPATNEKLFF. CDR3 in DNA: TGCAGTGCCTCTAATCCCGCAACTAATGAAAAACTGTTTTTT.

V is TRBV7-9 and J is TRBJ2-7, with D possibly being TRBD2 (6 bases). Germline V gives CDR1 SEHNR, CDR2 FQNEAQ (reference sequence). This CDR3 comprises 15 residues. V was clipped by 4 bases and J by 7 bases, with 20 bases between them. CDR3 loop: CASSWGVVTYDEQYF. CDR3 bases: TGTGCCAGCAGCTGGGGGGTAGTCACCTACGATGAGCAGTACTTC. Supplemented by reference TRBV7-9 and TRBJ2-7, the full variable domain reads DTGVSQNPRHKITKRGQNVTFRCDPISEHNRLYWYRQTLGQGPEFLTYFQNEAQLEKSRLLSDRFSAERPKGSFSTLEIQRTEQGDSAMYLCASSWGVVTYDEQYFGPGTRLTVT.

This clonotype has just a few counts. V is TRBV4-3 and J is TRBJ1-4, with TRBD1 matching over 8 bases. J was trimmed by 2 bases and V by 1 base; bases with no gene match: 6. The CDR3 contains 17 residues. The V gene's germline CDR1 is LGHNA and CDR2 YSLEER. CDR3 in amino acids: CASSQGTGLLTNEKLFF. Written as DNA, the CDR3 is TGCGCCAGCAGCCAAGGGACAGGGCTCCTGACTAATGAAAAACTGTTTTTT.

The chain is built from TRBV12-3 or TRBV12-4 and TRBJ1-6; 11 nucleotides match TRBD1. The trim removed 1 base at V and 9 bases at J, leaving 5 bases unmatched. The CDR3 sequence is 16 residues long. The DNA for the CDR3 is TGTGCCAGCAGTTTAGGGGGACAGGGGGTTTCTTCACCCCTCCACTTT. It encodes CASSLGGQGVSSPLHF.